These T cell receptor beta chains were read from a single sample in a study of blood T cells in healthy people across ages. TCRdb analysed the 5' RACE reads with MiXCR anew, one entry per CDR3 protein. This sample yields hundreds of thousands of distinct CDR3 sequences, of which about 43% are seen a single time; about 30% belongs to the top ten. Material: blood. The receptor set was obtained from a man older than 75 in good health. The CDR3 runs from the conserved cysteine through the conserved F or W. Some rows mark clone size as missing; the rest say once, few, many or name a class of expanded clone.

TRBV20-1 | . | CSALIAGYNEQFF
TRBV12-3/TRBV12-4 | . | CASSYRGGTGDAFF
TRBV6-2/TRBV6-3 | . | CASSYRGVSENTEAFF
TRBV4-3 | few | CASSQDLGTGANVLTF
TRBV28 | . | CSSSPTGGGKDNEQYF
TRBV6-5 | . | CASNRQYSNQPQHF
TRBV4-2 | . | CASSQSGDYNEQFF
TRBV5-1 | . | CASSLGQPNEQYF
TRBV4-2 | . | CASSHRTPGQGRETQYF
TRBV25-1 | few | CASSERGGSEQYF
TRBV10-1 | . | CASSESRGRDTQYF
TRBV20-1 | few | CSARFRARGTDTQYF
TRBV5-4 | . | CATSLDRQQETQYF
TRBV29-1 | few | CSVEVGAGANEKLFF
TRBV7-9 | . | CASSLATGTSLYEQYF
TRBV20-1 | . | CSARATSGDPCEQYF
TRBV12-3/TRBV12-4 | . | CASSLDPGMNSPLHF
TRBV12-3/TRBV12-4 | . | CASRSVLGNTGELFF
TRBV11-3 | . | CASSSPSGGYNEQFF
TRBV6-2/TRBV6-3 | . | CASSYTLGQGVTYNEQFF